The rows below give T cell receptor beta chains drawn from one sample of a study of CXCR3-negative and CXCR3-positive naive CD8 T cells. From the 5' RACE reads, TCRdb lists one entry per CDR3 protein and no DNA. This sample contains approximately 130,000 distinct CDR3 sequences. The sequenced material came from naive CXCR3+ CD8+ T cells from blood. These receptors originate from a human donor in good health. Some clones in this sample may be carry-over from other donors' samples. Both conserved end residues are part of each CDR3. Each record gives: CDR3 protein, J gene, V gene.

CASSWGVGELFF | TRBJ2-2 | TRBV27
CASTMTGEAFF | TRBJ1-1 | TRBV12-3/TRBV12-4
CASRPRQGIYTGELFF | TRBJ2-2 | TRBV5-6
CASSSKGDRGHYGYTF | TRBJ1-2 | TRBV7-3
CASSLDMDYEQYF | TRBJ2-7 | TRBV5-1
CASSHPLGGTYEQYF | TRBJ2-7 | TRBV12-3/TRBV12-4
CASSEGGDRGWSSYEQYF | TRBJ2-7 | TRBV6-1
CASSLVPGTLSTDTQYF | TRBJ2-3 | TRBV5-1
CASSIGGRGPDGYTF | TRBJ1-2 | TRBV19
CASSPGESQETQYF | TRBJ2-5 | TRBV7-9
CSASGGISNQPQHF | TRBJ1-5 | TRBV20-1
CASSPGTASSYEQYF | TRBJ2-7 | TRBV7-9
CASSLVDRELAGELFF | TRBJ2-2 | TRBV13
CASSLEAGSNQPQHF | TRBJ1-5 | TRBV7-9
CASSDGGVSTDTQYF | TRBJ2-3 | TRBV2
CATSAQRLYEQYF | TRBJ2-7 | TRBV15
CASSEEGQGANEQYF | TRBJ2-7 | TRBV25-1
CASSPRLADYYNEQFF | TRBJ2-1 | TRBV4-1
CASSAGTGYGYTF | TRBJ1-2 | TRBV9
CASSQVRGPEAFF | TRBJ1-1 | TRBV12-3/TRBV12-4
CASSLTMGETQYF | TRBJ2-5 | TRBV7-3
CASSPDRGRAGGSHNEQFF | TRBJ2-1 | TRBV12-3/TRBV12-4
CASSLVGRATGELFF | TRBJ2-2 | TRBV28
CASSAQRPRFSRGVMANTGELFF | TRBJ2-2 | TRBV28
CASSLSGGAYNEQFF | TRBJ2-1 | TRBV12-3/TRBV12-4
CASRPGGGDEQFF | TRBJ2-1 | TRBV4-3
CATSRDLAGNNEQFF | TRBJ2-1 | TRBV15
CSVETGLGTEAFF | TRBJ1-1 | TRBV29-1
CASSPWRGANEQFF | TRBJ2-1 | TRBV5-6
CASSTRDRGRIEQYF | TRBJ2-7 | TRBV21-1
CASSFGGTGQETQYF | TRBJ2-5 | TRBV28
CASSYSRAHLGADYEQYF | TRBJ2-7 | TRBV6-5
CASSQERWEMNTEAFF | TRBJ1-1 | TRBV4-3
CASSLYRSSYEQYF | TRBJ2-7 | TRBV12-3/TRBV12-4
CASSVTPSTGPVGVTQYF | TRBJ2-5 | TRBV6-1
CASSLIRDGVLFF | TRBJ2-1 | TRBV7-3
CSALLALSYNEQFF | TRBJ2-1 | TRBV20-1
CASSIPGDRDYGYTF | TRBJ1-2 | TRBV7-9
CASSQDRGGLSSGANVLTF | TRBJ2-6 | TRBV4-3
CASSQGLSSSYEQYF | TRBJ2-7 | TRBV7-9
CASSQGYSYEQYF | TRBJ2-7 | TRBV3-1
CASSPPRGNHWPEAFF | TRBJ1-1 | TRBV12-3/TRBV12-4
CASSLRDRALFSGNTIYF | TRBJ1-3 | TRBV28